This T cell receptor (beta chain) comes out of a study of CD8 T cells in Susac syndrome. Study information: When their blood was taken, the Susac syndrome patients had either not yet had any therapy, were taking corticosteroids, or were taking intravenous immunoglobulin alone.

RNA was extracted with the RNeasy kit, and a quantity of roughly 0.45 to 1 ug was reverse transcribed using random hexamers. TCRdb re-analysed the immunoSEQ multiplex PCR reads in MiXCR, keeping a single row per CDR3 protein. In the table there are tens of thousands of distinct CDR3 sequences, roughly 96% of which are singletons. CDR1 and CDR2 from the germline V gene are DFQATT and SNEGSKA (reference sequence). This CDR3 has 11 residues. V lost 0 bases and J 10 bases, leaving 9 bases between the germline ends. TCR beta was sequenced from blood CD8+ and CD4+ T cells. This sequence joins TRBV20-1 and TRBJ1-2; tentative D call: TRBD1 (5 bases). Sequenced: CD8+ T cells from PBMCs. The sequence came from a human donor with Susac syndrome. In DNA form, the CDR3 reads TGCAGTGCTAGAGATCAGGGCGTCTACACCTTC. It specifies CSARDQGVYTF.